This record concerns one T cell receptor (beta chain) sequence. The germline gives CDR1 SGHRS, CDR2 YFSETQ. This CDR3 spans 12 amino acids. Trimming cost V 4 bases and J 8 bases; bases outside gene matches: 5. TCRdb's table, derived via immunoSEQ multiplex PCR, lists solely in-frame clones and lacks some. The sample has about 11,000 clones, roughly 80% seen once. Time point noted: week 3, after first cycle of checkpoint inhibitor. These data belong to a study of blood T cell dynamics during melanoma immunotherapy. This clonotype originated in a human donor with melanoma. The chain uses TRBV5-1 and TRBJ1-1, with 7 bases lining up with TRBD1. Sequencing used blood, obtained from a patient treated with checkpoint blockade. CDR3 amino acids: CASSHDREEAFF. The DNA of the CDR3 is TGCGCCAGCAGCCACGACAGGGAAGAAGCTTTCTTT. Together with reference TRBV5-1 and TRBJ1-1, the CDR3 gives the full variable domain: KAGVTQTPRYLIKTRGQQVTLSCSPISGHRSVSWYQQTPGQGLQFLFEYFSETQRNKGNFPGRFSGRQFSNSRSEMNVSTLELGDSALYLCASSHDREEAFFGQGTRLTVV.